This passage covers 9 T cell receptor beta chains from one sample sequenced in a study of radiotherapy plus CTLA-4 blockade in lung cancer. Assay used: immunoSEQ multiplex PCR; TCRdb lists only in-frame clones, some missing. Of tens of thousands of clones detected, roughly three quarters appear once; the ten largest clones hold approximately 15%. The sequences come from peripheral blood, collected from a patient treated with radiotherapy plus ipilimumab. The receptor set was obtained from a human donor with non-small cell lung cancer that progressed on radiotherapy plus ipilimumab.

This chain connects TRBV7-9 to TRBJ1-5, with D unresolved. CDR3 length: 12 residues. From germline, CDR1 is SEHNR and CDR2 FQNEAQ (reference sequence). V shed 5 bases and J shed 6 bases, with 8 bases lying between them. The CDR3 nucleotides are TGTGCCAGCAGCCTTTGGGGTCAGCCCCAGCATTTT. Its protein product is CASSLWGQPQHF.

This chain joins TRBV25-1 and TRBJ1-5, with D possibly being TRBD1 (6 bases). CDR3 length: 14 amino acids. Trimming removed 5 bases at V and 4 bases at J, with 12 bases between. Germline values: CDR1 MGHDK, CDR2 SYGVNS. CDR3 in DNA: TGTGCCAGCAGTCAAACAGGGCGGAATCAGCCCCAGCATTTT. Protein sequence: CASSQTGRNQPQHF. The whole variable domain, remainder taken from reference TRBV25-1 and TRBJ1-5, is EADIYQTPRYLVIGTGKKITLECSQTMGHDKMYWYQQDPGMELHLIHYSYGVNSTEKGDLSSESTVSRIRTEHFPLTLESARPSHTSQYLCASSQTGRNQPQHFGDGTRLSIL.

The rearrangement links TRBV7-8 to TRBJ2-2, with D maybe TRBD1 (5 bases). Trimming removed 5 bases from V and 5 bases from J, with 12 bases in between. The V gene's germline CDR1 is SGHVS and CDR2 FQNEAQ. The CDR3 runs to 14 residues. The CDR3 region has the DNA TGTGCCAGCAGCCTGCAGGGCAGGACCGGGGAGCTGTTTTTT. This encodes CASSLQGRTGELFF. The variable domain in full, with the rest retrieved from reference TRBV7-8 and TRBJ2-2, is GAGVSQSPRYKVAKRGQDVALRCDPISGHVSLFWYQQALGQGPEFLTYFQNEAQLDKSGLPSDRFFAERPEGSVSTLKIQRTQQEDSAVYLCASSLQGRTGELFFGEGSRLTVL.

The rearrangement joins TRBV30 to TRBJ1-6; TRBD1 aligns across 10 bases. The length of the CDR3 is 14 residues. The V and J ends lost 2 bases and 6 bases, in that order; junction bases with no gene match: 1. Germline-derived CDR1 and CDR2 are GTSNPN and SVGIG (reference sequence). CDR3 in amino acids: CAWSRTGGNSPLHF. The CDR3 DNA follows: TGTGCCTGGAGTCGGACAGGGGGTAATTCACCCCTCCACTTT.

This rearrangement joins TRBV7-8 to TRBJ1-1, with 10 bases identical to TRBD1. J lost 5 bases, V lost 0 bases, and 3 bases had no gene match. The CDR3 spans 15 residues. Germline values: CDR1 SGHVS, CDR2 FQNEAQ. CDR3 protein: CASSLADRGSTEAFF. For the CDR3, the DNA is TGTGCCAGCAGCTTAGCGGACAGGGGGAGTACTGAAGCTTTCTTT.

The chain has TRBV27 and TRBJ1-2; D ambiguous. The V gene lost 4 bases and the J gene lost 3 bases, with 18 bases spanning the gap. The CDR3 is made up of 16 amino acids. From germline, CDR1 is MNHEY and CDR2 SMNVEV (reference sequence). The DNA for the CDR3 is TGTGCCAGCAGTTCTTCTCAAGACACTTTCTACTATGGCTACACCTTC. Translated, it gives CASSSSQDTFYYGYTF.

The genes are TRBV18 and TRBJ1-3, with a possible D match to TRBD1 (6 bases). This CDR3 region has 13 residues. Germline V gene data show CDR1 as KGHSH and CDR2 as LQKENI. With 3 bases removed from V and 7 bases from J, the gap between germline ends came to 10 bases. CDR3 loop: CASSPSDSNTIYF. CDR3 DNA sequence: TGTGCCAGCTCACCTTCGGACAGCAACACCATATATTTT.

J is TRBJ2-3 and V is TRBV4-3; 12 positions match TRBD2. The CDR3 has 15 amino acids. Trimming cost V 4 bases and J 1 base; bases outside gene matches: 0. Germline V gene sequence: CDR1 LGHNA, CDR2 YSLEER. CDR3 protein: CASSRTSGGTDTQYF. CDR3 DNA: TGCGCCAGCAGCCGGACTAGCGGGGGCACAGATACGCAGTATTTT.

The gene calls are TRBV6-5 and TRBJ2-5; possibly TRBD2 for D (5 bases). The germline V gene has CDR1 MNHEY and CDR2 SVGAGI. V was pared by 5 bases and J by 4 bases, with 14 bases between. The CDR3 length is 14 residues. The chain's CDR3 is CASSSEGLGETQYF. As DNA, the CDR3 is TGTGCCAGCAGTAGCGAGGGTCTCGGAGAGACCCAGTACTTC.